Shown below are 29 T cell receptor beta chains from a single sample sequenced in a study of radiotherapy plus CTLA-4 blockade in lung cancer. Some clones are missing from TCRdb's copy, which holds only in-frame ones; the method was immunoSEQ multiplex PCR. The sample has 51,000 or so clones, approximately 76% seen once. The sample in question was peripheral blood, obtained from a patient treated with radiotherapy plus ipilimumab. Receptors originate from a human donor with non-small cell lung cancer who had stable disease on radiotherapy plus ipilimumab.

CDR3 DNA sequence: TGTGCCAGCAGGAACGGGTTCTATGGCTACACCTTC. Translated: CASRNGFYGYTF. The chain has TRBV2 and TRBJ1-2; no reliable D call. Germline assignment: CDR1 SNHLY and CDR2 FYNNEI. V gave up 6 bases and J gave up 4 bases, with 9 bases separating them. The CDR3 length is 12 residues.

The chain uses TRBV28 and TRBJ2-3, with D tentatively TRBD2 (5 bases). Germline assignment: CDR1 MDHEN and CDR2 SYDVKM. The CDR3 has 14 residues. V gave up 5 bases and J gave up 0 bases, with 9 bases separating them. This chain's CDR3 is CASSRTASTDTQYF. The DNA for the CDR3 is TGTGCCAGCAGTCGGACTGCTAGCACAGATACGCAGTATTTT. Looking up the rest from reference TRBV28 and TRBJ2-3 gives the full variable domain: DVKVTQSSRYLVKRTGEKVFLECVQDMDHENMFWYRQDPGLGLRLIYFSYDVKMKEKGDIPEGYSVSREKKERFSLILESASTNQTSMYLCASSRTASTDTQYFGPGTRLTVL.

The V gene is TRBV28, the J gene TRBJ2-3; D call uncertain. Trimming took 5 bases from V and 6 from J, leaving 15 bases between them. CDR1 is MDHEN and CDR2 is SYDVKM in the germline V gene. CDR3 length: 14 residues. CDR3 in amino acids: CASSSAGSRDTQYF. CDR3 bases: TGTGCCAGCAGTAGTGCAGGATCCCGGGATACGCAGTATTTT.

The chain links TRBV5-4 to TRBJ1-2, with TRBD1 identical over 12 bases. The V gene's germline CDR1 is SGHNT and CDR2 YYREEE (reference sequence). V lost 4 bases and J lost 2; bases outside the gene matches: 3. This CDR3 comprises 15 residues. For the CDR3, the DNA is TGTGCCAGCAGCGTCGGGACAGGGGGCAACTATGGCTACACCTTC. This encodes CASSVGTGGNYGYTF. Complete variable domain (other parts from reference TRBV5-4 and TRBJ1-2): ETGVTQSPTHLIKTRGQQVTLRCSSQSGHNTVSWYQQALGQGPQFIFQYYREEENGRGNFPPRFSGLQFPNYSSELNVNALELDDSALYLCASSVGTGGNYGYTFGSGTRLTVV.

V usage is TRBV11-2 and J usage is TRBJ1-2; 9 nucleotides match TRBD1. This CDR3 spans 17 amino acids. V was pared by 3 bases and J by 0 bases, with 8 bases of the junction left unmatched. Germline V CDR1 and CDR2: SGHAT, FQNNGV. DNA of the CDR3: TGTGCCAGCAGCTTGTGGACAGGGGAGGGTTCTAACTATGGCTACACCTTC. It is translated as CASSLWTGEGSNYGYTF. The entire variable domain, with the rest obtained from reference TRBV11-2 and TRBJ1-2, is as follows: EAGVAQSPRYKIIEKRQSVAFWCNPISGHATLYWYQQILGQGPKLLIQFQNNGVVDDSQLPKDRFSAERLKGVDSTLKIQPAKLEDSAVYLCASSLWTGEGSNYGYTFGSGTRLTVV.

In DNA, the CDR3 is TGTGCCACCAGCAGACCGGGACAGGGGGATGAAAAACTGTTTTTT. Encoded protein: CATSRPGQGDEKLFF. The chain links TRBV15 to TRBJ1-4, with TRBD1 matching 11 bases. The germline V gene has CDR1 LNHNV and CDR2 YYDKDF (reference sequence). V was pared by 2 bases and J by 6 bases, with 2 bases of the junction left unmatched. This CDR3 is built from 15 residues.

The V call is TRBV29-1, the J call TRBJ2-2; 8 nucleotides match TRBD1. CDR1 and CDR2 (germline): SQVTM, ANQGSEA. V gave up 3 bases and J gave up 1 base; unmatched junction bases: 4. The CDR3 is 15 residues long. CDR3 sequence reads: CSVEDGTGNTGELFF. The CDR3 region has the DNA TGCAGCGTTGAGGATGGGACAGGGAACACCGGGGAGCTGTTTTTT.

The V gene is TRBV19, the J gene TRBJ1-1; 9 bases line up with TRBD1. V lost 6 bases and J lost 0; bases outside the gene matches: 8. The CDR3 has 16 residues. The germline gives CDR1 LNHDA, CDR2 SQIVND (reference sequence). DNA of the CDR3: TGTGCCAGTAGACCCCGGGACAGGGCGGTGAACACTGAAGCTTTCTTT. Translating gives CASRPRDRAVNTEAFF. The variable domain in full, completed from reference TRBV19 and TRBJ1-1, reads DGGITQSPKYLFRKEGQNVTLSCEQNLNHDAMYWYRQDPGQGLRLIYYSQIVNDFQKGDIAEGYSVSREKKESFPLTVTSAQKNPTAFYLCASRPRDRAVNTEAFFGQGTRLTVV.

The V and J genes are TRBV5-1 and TRBJ1-2, with D unclear. The CDR3 has 15 residues. Trimming pared 4 bases from V and 7 bases from J, leaving 20 bases between. The germline gives CDR1 SGHRS, CDR2 YFSETQ. The CDR3 sequence is CASSPSISGPGGYTF. The DNA for the CDR3 is TGCGCCAGCAGCCCATCCATTTCCGGGCCGGGTGGCTACACCTTC. Full variable domain (remainder filled in from reference TRBV5-1 and TRBJ1-2): KAGVTQTPRYLIKTRGQQVTLSCSPISGHRSVSWYQQTPGQGLQFLFEYFSETQRNKGNFPGRFSGRQFSNSRSEMNVSTLELGDSALYLCASSPSISGPGGYTFGSGTRLTVV.

The rearrangement links TRBV7-6 to TRBJ1-1; D is unclear. The CDR3 covers 15 residues. Germline V lookup: CDR1 SGHVS, CDR2 FNYEAQ. V was cut by 4 bases and J by 4 bases, with 16 bases left in between. The CDR3 DNA reads as TGTGCCAGCAGCTCTCTCGAAAGGGCGGGCACTGAAGCTTTCTTT. The encoded protein is CASSSLERAGTEAFF.

This chain links TRBV5-1 with TRBJ1-2, with unresolved D. Germline V gives CDR1 SGHRS, CDR2 YFSETQ. Between the trimmed V and J ends, which lost 2 bases and 4 bases, there was a span of 15 bases. The CDR3 contains 15 residues. The CDR3 nucleotides read TGCGCCAGCAGCTTTGGGCAGTTCGTAGGCTATGGCTACACCTTC. As protein: CASSFGQFVGYGYTF.

The rearrangement uses TRBV10-3 and TRBJ2-2; no firm D call. The germline V gene has CDR1 ENHRY and CDR2 SYGVKD. The CDR3 spans 12 residues. The V end lost 4 bases, the J end lost 4 bases, and 4 bases lay between the germline ends. The CDR3 DNA is TGTGCCATCAGTGTGCTCACCGGGGAGCTGTTTTTT. It codes for CAISVLTGELFF.

The rearrangement joins TRBV7-8 to TRBJ1-2, with D hard to call. CDR3 length: 13 residues. Trimming took 4 bases from V and 2 from J, leaving 8 bases between them. The V gene's germline CDR1 is SGHVS and CDR2 FQNEAQ. The CDR3 nucleotides read TGTGCCAGCAGCTCGTTGGTGAACTATGGCTACACCTTC. Amino acids: CASSSLVNYGYTF.

The V and J genes are TRBV10-2 and TRBJ1-1; D is unresolved. CDR1 and CDR2 (germline): WSHSY, SAAADI. The CDR3 sequence is 14 residues long. Trimming left V 3 bases short and J 5 bases short, with 13 bases between. The CDR3, as DNA: TGCGCCAGCAGTGAAGGGCGGGGAGGAACTGAAGCTTTCTTT. Protein sequence: CASSEGRGGTEAFF.

V gene TRBV7-2 combines with J gene TRBJ1-2; no definite D call. The CDR3 is 12 amino acids. Germline V gene sequence: CDR1 SGHTA, CDR2 FQGNSA. Trimming took off 5 bases at V and 6 bases at J, with 10 bases between the two ends. The CDR3, as DNA: TGTGCCAGCAGCCAGTATGGGGATGGCTACACCTTC. Residues: CASSQYGDGYTF.

V and J are TRBV2 and TRBJ1-5, with a possible D match to TRBD1 (6 bases). The CDR3 sequence is 15 residues long. Trimming pared 6 bases from V and 3 bases from J, leaving 15 bases between. Germline lookup yields CDR1 SNHLY and CDR2 FYNNEI. The CDR3 is CASRWTEGPNQPQHF. The CDR3 DNA sequence: TGTGCCAGCAGATGGACAGAGGGACCCAATCAGCCCCAGCATTTT.

The count of this clone is one. CDR3 sequence reads: CAWSLGGEQYF. The DNA for the CDR3 is TGTGCCTGGAGCCTAGGGGGCGAGCAGTACTTC. This rearrangement joins TRBV30 to TRBJ2-7, with D possibly being TRBD1 (6 bases). V shed 3 bases and J shed 6 bases, with 9 bases lying between them. In germline, CDR1 is GTSNPN, CDR2 SVGIG (reference sequence). The CDR3 extends over 11 amino acids.

This clone was counted a single time. The CDR3 DNA reads as TGTGCCTGGCACCGTCGGGATTCTAATTCACCCCTCCACTTT. It translates to CAWHRRDSNSPLHF. The J gene is TRBJ1-6, the V gene TRBV30; D gene uncertain. V lost 5 bases and J 6 bases, leaving 14 bases between the germline ends. In germline, CDR1 is GTSNPN, CDR2 SVGIG (reference sequence). The CDR3 consists of 14 residues.

The chain has TRBV2 and TRBJ2-2; D possibly uses TRBD1 or TRBD2 (5 bases each). Deletions cut 6 bases from V and 1 base from J, with 9 bases between. Germline V lookup: CDR1 SNHLY, CDR2 FYNNEI. CDR3 length: 14 residues. CDR3 in DNA: TGTGCCAGCAGAGGGACCGTGAACACCGGGGAGCTGTTTTTT. This gives the protein CASRGTVNTGELFF.

The CDR3 DNA follows: TGTGCCAGCAGCCCGGGGGACAGGGACTATGGCTACACCTTC. Its translation: CASSPGDRDYGYTF. The chain has TRBV7-9 and TRBJ1-2; 9 nucleotides match TRBD1. With 5 bases clipped from V and 3 bases from J, the junction kept 4 bases outside the gene matches. This CDR3 has 14 residues. CDR1 is SEHNR, CDR2 FQNEAQ, per germline (reference sequence).

V usage is TRBV30 and J usage is TRBJ1-2, with unresolved D. Germline CDR1 GTSNPN, CDR2 SVGIG (reference sequence). The CDR3 covers 13 residues. Trimming pared 2 bases from V and 8 bases from J, leaving 15 bases between. CDR3 sequence (DNA): TGTGCCTGGAGTCAACTCGGTCTTCGGGGCTACACCTTC. Residues: CAWSQLGLRGYTF.

The rearrangement links TRBV9 to TRBJ2-1; possibly TRBD1 for D (6 bases). The V gene's germline CDR1 is SGDLS and CDR2 YYNGEE. V was clipped by 4 bases and J by 7 bases, with 12 bases between them. This CDR3 has 13 amino acids. In nucleotides, the CDR3 is TGTGCCAGCAGCCGGGACACTTTAAATGAGCAGTTCTTC. Translated, it gives CASSRDTLNEQFF.

This clone was observed a few times. The CDR3 DNA follows: TGTGCCATCAGTGAAAGGGCTTTCTTT. This sequence encodes CAISERAFF. The chain joins TRBV10-3 to TRBJ1-1; D gene uncertain. Per germline, CDR1 ENHRY and CDR2 SYGVKD. The CDR3 length is 9 residues. Trimming left V 3 bases short and J 11 bases short, with 4 bases between.

The gene calls are TRBV28 and TRBJ2-1; 9 bases map to TRBD1. The germline gives CDR1 MDHEN, CDR2 SYDVKM. The CDR3 totals 21 residues. J lost 0 bases, V lost 5 bases, and 20 bases had no gene match. In nucleotides, the CDR3 is TGTGCCAGCAGTCCGGTGGGGGGGGACAGGGAGGAATCTAGCTCCTACAATGAGCAGTTCTTC. It is translated as CASSPVGGDREESSSYNEQFF.

This clone has a handful of counts. The CDR3 is CASGQDGYTF. Written as DNA, the CDR3 is TGTGCCAGCGGACAGGACGGCTACACCTTC. The rearrangement joins TRBV2 to TRBJ1-2, with 7 bases matching TRBD1. Looked up from germline, CDR1 is SNHLY and CDR2 is FYNNEI. J lost 8 bases, V lost 8 bases, and 2 bases had no gene match. This CDR3 has 10 residues.

V and J are TRBV28 and TRBJ1-2, with D possibly being TRBD1 (6 bases). Trimming pared 10 bases from V and 8 bases from J, leaving 20 bases between. CDR1 is MDHEN, CDR2 SYDVKM, per germline. The CDR3 length is 13 residues. The CDR3 loop reads CAIPGGQGAGYTF. The CDR3 nucleotides read TGTGCCATCCCCGGGGGGCAGGGCGCAGGCTACACCTTC.

This chain links TRBV10-2 with TRBJ2-4; D is undetermined. The V gene's germline CDR1 is WSHSY and CDR2 SAAADI. There are 14 residues in the CDR3. V lost 3 bases, J lost 0 bases, and 6 bases lay in between. CDR3 protein: CASSEGSAKNIQYF. The CDR3 DNA follows: TGCGCCAGCAGTGAAGGATCAGCCAAAAACATTCAGTACTTC.

The genes are TRBV4-2 and TRBJ2-1, with D uncertain. Trimming removed 0 bases at V and 8 bases at J, with 11 bases between. Germline CDR1 and CDR2: LGHNA and YNFKEQ. CDR3 length equals 14 residues. CDR3 sequence reads: CASSQDLPIDEQFF. In DNA, the CDR3 is TGTGCCAGCAGCCAAGATCTCCCAATCGATGAGCAGTTCTTC.

A single count supports this clone. CDR3 DNA: TGCGCCAGCAGTCACCAAGAGACCCAGTACTTC. This sequence encodes CASSHQETQYF. The chain carries TRBV10-2 and TRBJ2-5; D gene unclear. Trimming cost V 5 bases and J 0 bases, with 1 base left between them. This CDR3 is built from 11 residues. Germline-derived CDR1 and CDR2 are WSHSY and SAAADI.